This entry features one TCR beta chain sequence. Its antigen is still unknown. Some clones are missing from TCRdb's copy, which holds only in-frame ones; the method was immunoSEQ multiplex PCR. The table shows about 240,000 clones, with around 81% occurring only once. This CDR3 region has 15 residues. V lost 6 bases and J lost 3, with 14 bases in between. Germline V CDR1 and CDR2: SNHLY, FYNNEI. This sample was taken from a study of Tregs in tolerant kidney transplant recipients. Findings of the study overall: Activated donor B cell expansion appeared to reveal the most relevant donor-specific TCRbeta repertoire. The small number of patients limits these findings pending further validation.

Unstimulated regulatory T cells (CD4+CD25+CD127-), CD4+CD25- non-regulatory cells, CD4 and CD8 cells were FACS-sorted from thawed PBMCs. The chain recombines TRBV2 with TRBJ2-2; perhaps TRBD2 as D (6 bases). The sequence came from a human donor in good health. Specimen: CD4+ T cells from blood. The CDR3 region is CASRVDGSYTGELFF. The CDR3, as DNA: TGTGCCAGCAGGGTCGACGGGAGTTACACCGGGGAGCTGTTTTTT.